This is a list of T cell receptor beta chains from one sample in a study of graft-versus-host responses after intestinal transplantation. No antigen has been assigned to these receptors. Assay: immunoSEQ multiplex PCR; the TCRdb copy retains only in-frame clones and omits some. The repertoire consists of around 90,000 clones, with around 93% occurring once and the leading ten covering roughly 0.49%. The material sequenced was unstimulated CD8+ T cells sorted from spleen or lymph node cells, taken before intestinal transplant. These receptors were obtained from a human donor who received an intestinal transplant. Each CDR3 is given with its conserved first and last residue. The order of the fields is D gene, V gene, clone size, J gene, CDR3 DNA, CDR3 protein. D genes are given only for firm matches. Expanded clones are given a class, and other clones once, few, many or no size at all.

d_call: -
v_call: TRBV5-1
clone_size: -
j_call: TRBJ1-6
cdr3_nt: TGCGCCAGCAGCGGGGGAGCGGGGACCTCCTATAATTCACCCCTCCACTTT
cdr3_aa: CASSGGAGTSYNSPLHF

d_call: -
v_call: TRBV2
clone_size: -
j_call: TRBJ2-1
cdr3_nt: TGTGCCAGCAGTGAAGGCCCGGGCAATGAGCAGTTCTTC
cdr3_aa: CASSEGPGNEQFF

d_call: -
v_call: TRBV19
clone_size: -
j_call: TRBJ2-7
cdr3_nt: TGTGCCAGTAGCGCGGGACTCTCCCTCTACGAGCAGTACTTC
cdr3_aa: CASSAGLSLYEQYF

d_call: TRBD1
v_call: TRBV6-1
clone_size: -
j_call: TRBJ2-5
cdr3_nt: TGTGCCAGTGAGACAGGGGCCCAAGAGACCCAGTACTTC
cdr3_aa: CASETGAQETQYF

d_call: TRBD2
v_call: TRBV6-5
clone_size: -
j_call: TRBJ2-3
cdr3_nt: TGTGCCAGCAGTTCATTAGCGGGGGGCTCTGATACGCAGTATTTT
cdr3_aa: CASSSLAGGSDTQYF

d_call: -
v_call: TRBV7-2
clone_size: -
j_call: TRBJ2-1
cdr3_nt: TGTGCCAGCAGCTTAGTTCTATCTGGGCACAATGAGCAGTTCTTC
cdr3_aa: CASSLVLSGHNEQFF

d_call: -
v_call: TRBV4-1
clone_size: once
j_call: TRBJ2-2
cdr3_nt: TGCGCCAGCAGCCAAAAACAGGGAACCGGGGAGCTGTTTTTT
cdr3_aa: CASSQKQGTGELFF

d_call: -
v_call: TRBV27
clone_size: once
j_call: TRBJ2-3
cdr3_nt: TGTGCCAGCAGTTTGATGAGCCCTAGGGATACGCAGTATTTT
cdr3_aa: CASSLMSPRDTQYF

d_call: -
v_call: TRBV29-1
clone_size: -
j_call: TRBJ2-1
cdr3_nt: TGCAGCACCGGGGAGGTCCTCGACTACAATGAGCAGTTCTTC
cdr3_aa: CSTGEVLDYNEQFF

d_call: -
v_call: TRBV7-2
clone_size: -
j_call: TRBJ1-4
cdr3_nt: TGTGCCAGCAGTCACAGTGCGGGGGCAGGGGAAAAACTGTTTTTT
cdr3_aa: CASSHSAGAGEKLFF

d_call: -
v_call: TRBV7-9
clone_size: -
j_call: TRBJ1-4
cdr3_nt: TGTGCCAGCAGCGCCCGGAGGGGTTTAGCTAATGAAAAACTGTTTTTT
cdr3_aa: CASSARRGLANEKLFF

d_call: -
v_call: TRBV4-1
clone_size: -
j_call: TRBJ1-5
cdr3_nt: TGCGCCAGCAGCCATACGGGACTCTTGAATCAGCCCCAGCATTTT
cdr3_aa: CASSHTGLLNQPQHF

d_call: TRBD2
v_call: TRBV4-2
clone_size: -
j_call: TRBJ2-7
cdr3_nt: TGTGCCAGCAGCCAAGAGGGACTAGCTGAGACCTACGAGCAGTACTTC
cdr3_aa: CASSQEGLAETYEQYF

d_call: -
v_call: TRBV5-6
clone_size: once
j_call: TRBJ2-1
cdr3_nt: TGTGCCAGCAGGCGACAGGACTACAATGAGCAGTTCTTC
cdr3_aa: CASRRQDYNEQFF

d_call: -
v_call: TRBV11-2
clone_size: -
j_call: TRBJ2-2
cdr3_nt: TGTGCCAGCAACTTAGGGGCAGTTGACACCGGGGAGCTATTTTTT
cdr3_aa: CASNLGAVDTGELFF

d_call: TRBD1
v_call: TRBV6-1
clone_size: -
j_call: TRBJ1-2
cdr3_nt: TGTGCCAGCAGTGAGGGACAGGGGGCGCTTGTTTGGTATGGCTACACCTTC
cdr3_aa: CASSEGQGALVWYGYTF

d_call: -
v_call: TRBV9
clone_size: once
j_call: TRBJ2-3
cdr3_nt: TGTGCCAGCAGCGTAGGTGGCAGAGATACGCAGTATTTT
cdr3_aa: CASSVGGRDTQYF

d_call: TRBD1
v_call: TRBV29-1
clone_size: once
j_call: TRBJ2-1
cdr3_nt: TGCAGCGTCTTGGGGACAGGGGCTTACAATGAGCAGTTCTTC
cdr3_aa: CSVLGTGAYNEQFF

d_call: TRBD2
v_call: TRBV5-1
clone_size: -
j_call: TRBJ2-2
cdr3_nt: TGCGCCAGCAGCTTGGATAGCGGGAGGGCCCGGGGCACCGGGGAGCTGTTTTTT
cdr3_aa: CASSLDSGRARGTGELFF

d_call: TRBD1
v_call: TRBV5-1
clone_size: -
j_call: TRBJ2-1
cdr3_nt: TGCGCCAGCAGCTTCTTCGGGACAGGGGCCTACAATGAGCAGTTCTTC
cdr3_aa: CASSFFGTGAYNEQFF

d_call: -
v_call: TRBV7-3
clone_size: -
j_call: TRBJ2-3
cdr3_nt: TGTGCCAGCAGCTCCCTCAGCACAGATACGCAGTATTTT
cdr3_aa: CASSSLSTDTQYF

d_call: TRBD2
v_call: TRBV19
clone_size: -
j_call: TRBJ2-1
cdr3_nt: TGTGCCAGTAATGACGGGGGGGCCTACAATGAGCAGTTCTTC
cdr3_aa: CASNDGGAYNEQFF

d_call: -
v_call: TRBV19
clone_size: -
j_call: TRBJ1-2
cdr3_nt: TGTGCCAGTAGACAACAGCCTGCTAACTATGGCTACACCTTC
cdr3_aa: CASRQQPANYGYTF

d_call: -
v_call: TRBV29-1
clone_size: -
j_call: TRBJ2-5
cdr3_nt: TGCAGCGTTGAAGATCAAGAGGACAGAGGGAGGGGTCAAGAGACCCAGTACTTC
cdr3_aa: CSVEDQEDRGRGQETQYF

d_call: TRBD1
v_call: TRBV5-6
clone_size: -
j_call: TRBJ2-2
cdr3_nt: TGTGCCAGCAGCCCTGGGACAGACACCGGGGAGCTGTTTTTT
cdr3_aa: CASSPGTDTGELFF

d_call: -
v_call: TRBV19
clone_size: few
j_call: TRBJ2-1
cdr3_nt: TGTGCCAGTAGGTATGGGGGGTACAATGAGCAGTTCTTC
cdr3_aa: CASRYGGYNEQFF

d_call: TRBD1
v_call: TRBV30
clone_size: -
j_call: TRBJ1-6
cdr3_nt: TGTGCCTGGATGACAGGGAGTGGATATAATTCACCCCTCCACTTT
cdr3_aa: CAWMTGSGYNSPLHF

d_call: -
v_call: TRBV20-1
clone_size: -
j_call: TRBJ2-1
cdr3_nt: TGCAGTGCTAGATGGGGGGTAGAGCAGTTCTTC
cdr3_aa: CSARWGVEQFF

d_call: -
v_call: TRBV4-3
clone_size: -
j_call: TRBJ2-7
cdr3_nt: TGCGCCAGCAGCCAAGAGTCCAGCTACGAGCAGTACTTC
cdr3_aa: CASSQESSYEQYF

d_call: TRBD1
v_call: TRBV4-1
clone_size: -
j_call: TRBJ2-7
cdr3_nt: TGCGCCAGCAGCCAAGTGGGGTTAAATGGACAGGGTTACGAGCAGTACTTC
cdr3_aa: CASSQVGLNGQGYEQYF

d_call: TRBD1
v_call: TRBV5-6
clone_size: -
j_call: TRBJ1-2
cdr3_nt: TGTGCCAGCAGTCAGAGCCCCCGGACAGGGCTCGATCACTATGGCTACACCTTC
cdr3_aa: CASSQSPRTGLDHYGYTF

d_call: -
v_call: TRBV6-5
clone_size: -
j_call: TRBJ1-1
cdr3_nt: TGTGCCAGCAGTTTAGACCGAGTAGTAACAGGGACTGAAGCTTTCTTT
cdr3_aa: CASSLDRVVTGTEAFF

d_call: -
v_call: TRBV4-2
clone_size: once
j_call: TRBJ2-7
cdr3_nt: TGTGCCAGCAGCCAAGACGTTCCGGGGGGCCTCTCCTACGAGCAGTACTTC
cdr3_aa: CASSQDVPGGLSYEQYF

d_call: TRBD1
v_call: TRBV9
clone_size: -
j_call: TRBJ1-6
cdr3_nt: TGTGCCAGCAGCGCAGGGACAGGGGAGAATTCACCCCTCCACTTT
cdr3_aa: CASSAGTGENSPLHF

d_call: -
v_call: TRBV7-3
clone_size: -
j_call: TRBJ2-7
cdr3_nt: TGTGCCAGCAGCTTAGGAGACTCCTACGAGCAGTACTTC
cdr3_aa: CASSLGDSYEQYF

d_call: TRBD2
v_call: TRBV9
clone_size: -
j_call: TRBJ2-1
cdr3_nt: TGTGCCAGCAGCGCCGGGACTAGCGGGGGGGAATACAATGAGCAGTTCTTC
cdr3_aa: CASSAGTSGGEYNEQFF

d_call: TRBD1
v_call: TRBV6-5
clone_size: -
j_call: TRBJ1-2
cdr3_nt: TGTGCCAGCAGTCTACAGGGGTCCTACTATGGCTACACCTTC
cdr3_aa: CASSLQGSYYGYTF

d_call: -
v_call: TRBV6-1
clone_size: few
j_call: TRBJ1-1
cdr3_nt: TGTGCCAGCAGTGGACTCCAGGAAGCTTTCTTT
cdr3_aa: CASSGLQEAFF

d_call: -
v_call: TRBV7-3
clone_size: -
j_call: TRBJ1-6
cdr3_nt: TGTGCCAGCAGCCCGATGCCAGGATATAATTCACCCCTCCACTTT
cdr3_aa: CASSPMPGYNSPLHF

d_call: -
v_call: TRBV5-6
clone_size: -
j_call: TRBJ1-1
cdr3_nt: TGTGCCAGCAGCTCAGGCCCAGGGGCCACTGAAGCTTTCTTT
cdr3_aa: CASSSGPGATEAFF

d_call: -
v_call: TRBV23-1
clone_size: -
j_call: TRBJ2-7
cdr3_nt: TGCGCCAGCAGCATGATGAAGGGACTCGCCTACGAGCAGTACTTC
cdr3_aa: CASSMMKGLAYEQYF

d_call: -
v_call: TRBV27
clone_size: -
j_call: TRBJ1-1
cdr3_nt: TGTGCCAGCACTCTCTTCTGGAGGGCGGATGATATGAACACTGAAGCTTTCTTT
cdr3_aa: CASTLFWRADDMNTEAFF

d_call: -
v_call: TRBV5-4
clone_size: -
j_call: TRBJ2-1
cdr3_nt: TGTGCCAGCAGCTCCGTTTCGGGAAGCGCGAATGAGCAGTTCTTC
cdr3_aa: CASSSVSGSANEQFF

d_call: TRBD1
v_call: TRBV5-1
clone_size: -
j_call: TRBJ2-3
cdr3_nt: TGCGCCAGCAGCTTGGGCTATGACAGGGTAACAAGAGATACGCAGTATTTT
cdr3_aa: CASSLGYDRVTRDTQYF

d_call: TRBD1
v_call: TRBV7-6
clone_size: -
j_call: TRBJ2-7
cdr3_nt: TGTGCCAGCAGCGCCACAGGGGCCGAGCAGTACTTC
cdr3_aa: CASSATGAEQYF

d_call: -
v_call: TRBV10-2
clone_size: -
j_call: TRBJ2-7
cdr3_nt: TGCGCCAGCAGTGAGGGACAGTTCTCCTACGAGCAGTACTTC
cdr3_aa: CASSEGQFSYEQYF

d_call: TRBD1
v_call: TRBV13
clone_size: once
j_call: TRBJ1-2
cdr3_nt: TGTGCCAGCAGCCAACTGTCGGCGACAGGGGGCTGGTATGGCTACACCTTC
cdr3_aa: CASSQLSATGGWYGYTF

d_call: -
v_call: TRBV29-1
clone_size: -
j_call: TRBJ2-1
cdr3_nt: TGCAGCGGGAGCGGAGGCTCCTACAATGAGCAGTTCTTC
cdr3_aa: CSGSGGSYNEQFF

d_call: -
v_call: TRBV6-5
clone_size: -
j_call: TRBJ1-2
cdr3_nt: TGTGCCAGCAGTTATTCGACGGGGGATGGCTACACCTTC
cdr3_aa: CASSYSTGDGYTF

d_call: -
v_call: TRBV29-1
clone_size: -
j_call: TRBJ2-7
cdr3_nt: TGCAGCGTCACGACAGGAAAGGAAAGAGAGCAGTACTTC
cdr3_aa: CSVTTGKEREQYF

d_call: TRBD2
v_call: TRBV5-1
clone_size: -
j_call: TRBJ2-4
cdr3_nt: TGCGCCAGCAGCCCGGGGACTAGCGGGAAGGACATTCAGTACTTC
cdr3_aa: CASSPGTSGKDIQYF

d_call: TRBD1
v_call: TRBV19
clone_size: -
j_call: TRBJ1-1
cdr3_nt: TGTGCCAGTAGTATACCCCCTCGACAGGGTCCCACTGAAGCTTTCTTT
cdr3_aa: CASSIPPRQGPTEAFF

d_call: -
v_call: TRBV28
clone_size: -
j_call: TRBJ1-3
cdr3_nt: TGTGCCAGCAGTTTAGGCGGGGCTGGAAACACCATATATTTT
cdr3_aa: CASSLGGAGNTIYF